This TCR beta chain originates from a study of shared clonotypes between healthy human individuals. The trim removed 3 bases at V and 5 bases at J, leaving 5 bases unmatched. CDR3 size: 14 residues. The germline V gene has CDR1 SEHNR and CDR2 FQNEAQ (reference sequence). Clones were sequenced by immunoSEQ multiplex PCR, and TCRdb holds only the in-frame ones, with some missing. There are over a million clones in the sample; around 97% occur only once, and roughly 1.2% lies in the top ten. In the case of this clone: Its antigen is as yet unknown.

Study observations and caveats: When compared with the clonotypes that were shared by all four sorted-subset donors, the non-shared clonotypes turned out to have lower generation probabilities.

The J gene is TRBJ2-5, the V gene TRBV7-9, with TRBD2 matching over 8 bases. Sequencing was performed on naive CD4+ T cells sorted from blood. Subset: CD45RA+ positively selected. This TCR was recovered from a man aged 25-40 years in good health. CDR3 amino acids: CASSLTGGVETQYF. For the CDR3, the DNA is TGTGCCAGCAGCTTGACGGGAGGGGTGGAGACCCAGTACTTC.